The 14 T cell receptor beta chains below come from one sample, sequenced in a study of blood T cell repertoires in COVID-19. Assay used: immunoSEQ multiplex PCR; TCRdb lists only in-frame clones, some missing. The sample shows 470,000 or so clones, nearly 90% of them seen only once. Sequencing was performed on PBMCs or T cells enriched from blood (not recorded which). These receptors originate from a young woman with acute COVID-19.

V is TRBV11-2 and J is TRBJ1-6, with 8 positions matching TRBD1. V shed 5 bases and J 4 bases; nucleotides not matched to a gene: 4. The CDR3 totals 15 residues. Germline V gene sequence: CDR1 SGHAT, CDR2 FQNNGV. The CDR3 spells CASSPGQAYNSPLHF. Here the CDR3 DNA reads TGTGCCAGCAGCCCGGGACAGGCATATAATTCACCCCTCCACTTT.

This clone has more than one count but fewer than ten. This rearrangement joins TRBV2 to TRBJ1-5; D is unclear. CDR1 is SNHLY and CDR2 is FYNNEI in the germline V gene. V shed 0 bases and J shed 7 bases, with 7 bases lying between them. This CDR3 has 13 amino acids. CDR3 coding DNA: TGTGCCAGCAGTGAAGCGAGTTTCCAGCCCCAGCATTTT. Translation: CASSEASFQPQHF.

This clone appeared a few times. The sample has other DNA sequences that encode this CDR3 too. CDR3 bases: TGTGCCAGCAGTCTAGCGGGGGCTTACGAGCAGTACTTC. Amino acids: CASSLAGAYEQYF. V is TRBV27 and J is TRBJ2-7; 10 nucleotides match TRBD2. Germline V lookup: CDR1 MNHEY, CDR2 SMNVEV (reference sequence). This CDR3 is 13 amino acids long. V shed 5 bases and J 4 bases; nucleotides not matched to a gene: 2.

CDR3 nucleotides: TGTGCCAGCAGCGGAGGAGTGGACAGAAACTATGGCTACACCTTC. It specifies CASSGGVDRNYGYTF. The rearrangement joins TRBV28 to TRBJ1-2; a possible D gene is TRBD1 (6 bases). The CDR3 runs to 15 residues. V was pared by 6 bases and J by 2 bases, with 16 bases between. Per germline, CDR1 MDHEN and CDR2 SYDVKM.

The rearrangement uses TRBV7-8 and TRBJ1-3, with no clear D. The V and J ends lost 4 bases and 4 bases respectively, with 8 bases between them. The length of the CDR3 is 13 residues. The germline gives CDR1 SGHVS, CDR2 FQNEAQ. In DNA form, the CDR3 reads TGTGCCAGCAGCTCGCGCCCCGGAAACACCATATATTTT. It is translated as CASSSRPGNTIYF.

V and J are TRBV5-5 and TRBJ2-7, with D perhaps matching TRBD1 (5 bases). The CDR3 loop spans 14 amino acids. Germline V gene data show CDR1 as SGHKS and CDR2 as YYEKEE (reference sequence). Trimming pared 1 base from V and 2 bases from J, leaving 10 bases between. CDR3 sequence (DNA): TGTGCCAGCAGCTTGACAGGAAAGACCTACGAGCAGTACTTC. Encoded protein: CASSLTGKTYEQYF.

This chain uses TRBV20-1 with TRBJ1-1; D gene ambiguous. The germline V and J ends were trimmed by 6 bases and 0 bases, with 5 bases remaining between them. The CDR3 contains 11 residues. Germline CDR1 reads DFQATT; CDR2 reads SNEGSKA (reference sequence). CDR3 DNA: TGCAGTGCGGAGTTGAACACTGAAGCTTTCTTT. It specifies CSAELNTEAFF.

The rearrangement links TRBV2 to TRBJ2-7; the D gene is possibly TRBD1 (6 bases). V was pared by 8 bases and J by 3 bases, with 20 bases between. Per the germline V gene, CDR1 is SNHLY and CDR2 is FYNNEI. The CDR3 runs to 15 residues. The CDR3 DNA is TGTGCCAGCGTTCCCTTTCAGGGGCCCCTCTACGAGCAGTACTTC. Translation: CASVPFQGPLYEQYF.

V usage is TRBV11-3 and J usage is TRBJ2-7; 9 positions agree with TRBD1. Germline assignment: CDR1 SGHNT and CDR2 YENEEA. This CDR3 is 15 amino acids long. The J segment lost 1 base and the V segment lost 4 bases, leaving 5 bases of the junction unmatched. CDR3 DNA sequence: TGTGCCAGCAGCTCCGGACAGGGGAGATCCTACGAGCAGTACTTC. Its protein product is CASSSGQGRSYEQYF.

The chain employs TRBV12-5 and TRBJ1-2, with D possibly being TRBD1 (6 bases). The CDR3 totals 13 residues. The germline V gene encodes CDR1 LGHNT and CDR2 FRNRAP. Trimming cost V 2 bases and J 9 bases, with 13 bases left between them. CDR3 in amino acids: CASGLTGKLSYTF. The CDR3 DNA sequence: TGTGCTAGTGGTTTGACAGGGAAGTTGAGCTACACCTTC.

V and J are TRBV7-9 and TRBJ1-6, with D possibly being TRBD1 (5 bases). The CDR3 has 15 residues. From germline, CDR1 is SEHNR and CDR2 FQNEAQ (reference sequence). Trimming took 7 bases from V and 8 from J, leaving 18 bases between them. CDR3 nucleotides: TGTGCCAGCACTCGGGGGGGGGACTTTGATTCACCCCTCCACTTT. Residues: CASTRGGDFDSPLHF.

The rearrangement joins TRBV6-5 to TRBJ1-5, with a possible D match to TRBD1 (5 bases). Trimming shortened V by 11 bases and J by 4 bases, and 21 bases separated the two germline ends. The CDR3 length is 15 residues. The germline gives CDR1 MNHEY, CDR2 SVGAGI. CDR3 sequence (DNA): TGTGCCTCTAGGTCTGCAGGGAATATTAATCAGCCCCAGCATTTT. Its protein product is CASRSAGNINQPQHF.

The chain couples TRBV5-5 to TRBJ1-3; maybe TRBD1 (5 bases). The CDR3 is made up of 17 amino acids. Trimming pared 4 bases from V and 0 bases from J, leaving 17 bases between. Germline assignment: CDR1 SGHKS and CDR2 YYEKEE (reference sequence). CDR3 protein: CASSTHYRLPSGNTIYF. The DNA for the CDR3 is TGTGCCAGCAGCACCCACTACAGGCTCCCCTCTGGAAACACCATATATTTT.

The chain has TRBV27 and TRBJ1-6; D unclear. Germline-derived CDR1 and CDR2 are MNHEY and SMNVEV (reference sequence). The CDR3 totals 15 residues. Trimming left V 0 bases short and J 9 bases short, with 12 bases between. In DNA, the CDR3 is TGTGCCAGCAGTTTATCGTCGGGGTTGCGTTCACCCCTCCACTTT. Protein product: CASSLSSGLRSPLHF.